The 2 T cell receptor beta chains below all came from one sample that was sequenced in a study of T cell repertoires in cytomegalovirus infection. TCRdb analysed the reads with MiXCR anew, one entry per CDR3 protein. The sample comprises 160,000 or so distinct CDR3 sequences, about 20% of which are singletons, and under 30% rests with the top ten. Antigen specificity for these receptors is unknown. The input for sequencing was CD8+ T cells from cultured PBMCs, taken from culture after CMV antigen stimulation. These receptors originate from a human donor in good health (CMV status not recorded). Some clones in this sample may be carry-over from other donors' samples.

The chain employs TRBV4-1 and TRBJ1-1; 10 bases are a match to TRBD1. Germline V gene sequence: CDR1 MGHRA, CDR2 YSYEKL. V gave up 3 bases and J gave up 5 bases; unmatched junction bases: 12. The length of the CDR3 is 17 residues. The CDR3 region has the DNA TGCGCCAGCAGCCAGCAGGGACAGGGGCGTGAGGGGACTGAAGCTTTCTTT. It is translated as CASSQQGQGREGTEAFF.

The rearrangement uses TRBV29-1 and TRBJ2-1; D is perhaps TRBD1 (6 bases). CDR3 length: 11 residues. Germline CDR1 SQVTM, CDR2 ANQGSEA. The V gene lost 6 bases and the J gene lost 7 bases, with 10 bases spanning the gap. CDR3 amino acids: CSVPGVNEQFF. CDR3 bases: TGCAGCGTGCCAGGGGTAAATGAGCAGTTCTTC.